The rows below give T cell receptor beta chains drawn from one sample of a study of shared clonotypes between healthy human individuals. TCRdb's copy holds only in-frame clones and misses some; the assay was immunoSEQ multiplex PCR. The sample lists a few million clones; approximately 90% were seen once. The sequencing sample was made of naive CD4+ T cells from PBMCs. The receptors come from a man between 18 and 35 years old in good health. Some clones in this sample may be carry-over from other donors' samples. The CDR3 runs from the conserved cysteine through the conserved F or W. D genes are given only for firm matches. The listing skips clone size in some rows; elsewhere it reads once, few, many or a size class.

TRBV7-2	TRBJ2-7	TRBD2	-	TGTGCCAGCAGCCCCAGAGATCCGGGACTAGCGGGAGGGCCCCTCGAGCAGTACTTC	CASSPRDPGLAGGPLEQYF
TRBV18	TRBJ2-1	TRBD2	-	TGTGCCAGCTCACCCATGGTTCTAGCGGAGAACTACAATGAGCAGTTCTTC	CASSPMVLAENYNEQFF
TRBV28	TRBJ2-2	TRBD1	-	TGTGCCAGCAGTTTATCGGGGACAGGGGGCTCCGGGGAGCTGTTTTTT	CASSLSGTGGSGELFF
TRBV7-9	TRBJ2-3	TRBD2	-	TGTGCCAGCAGATCCCTCGGAGGGAGGGGCCCAGATACGCAGTATTTT	CASRSLGGRGPDTQYF
TRBV5-4	TRBJ1-4	TRBD1	-	TGTGCCAGCAGCCGGGACAGCCGTAATGAAAAACTGTTTTTT	CASSRDSRNEKLFF
TRBV29-1	TRBJ1-1	TRBD1	few	TGCAGCGGTGAGGGGGCGCGGACTGAAGCTTTCTTT	CSGEGARTEAFF
TRBV7-9	TRBJ2-3	-	-	TGTGCCAGCAGCTTCACAGGGAGGCAAGATACGCAGTATTTT	CASSFTGRQDTQYF
TRBV27	TRBJ1-1	TRBD1	-	TGTGCCAGCAGTTTATCGAGGGGGCTGAACACTGAAGCTTTCTTT	CASSLSRGLNTEAFF
TRBV28	TRBJ1-2	-	-	TGTGCCAGCAGTTCGCGCGCAGGGACTAACTATGGCTACACCTTC	CASSSRAGTNYGYTF
TRBV19	TRBJ1-5	-	once	TGTGCCAGTAGTGTCCTGGGACAACGCAATCAGCCCCAGCATTTT	CASSVLGQRNQPQHF
TRBV27	TRBJ2-3	-	-	TGTGCCAGCAGTTTATCGATAGGACCGGGTACCGGTACGCAGTATTTT	CASSLSIGPGTGTQYF
TRBV7-3	TRBJ1-2	-	-	TGTGCCAGCAGCTTAGGGACGTCGGGGGGCAAAGGCTACACCTTC	CASSLGTSGGKGYTF
TRBV2	TRBJ1-2	TRBD1	-	TGTGCCAGCAGTGCCTACAGGGGAAACTATGGCTACACCTTC	CASSAYRGNYGYTF
TRBV29-1	TRBJ2-1	-	-	TGCAGCGTTGAAGACAACCGACCGGTGACATACAATGAGCAGTTCTTC	CSVEDNRPVTYNEQFF
TRBV2	TRBJ2-5	-	-	TGTGCCAGCTGTCCAGAAGGAGGAGAGACCCAGTACTTC	CASCPEGGETQYF
TRBV7-3	TRBJ2-1	-	few	TGTGCCAGCAGCTTAATGGGCGGTAGCTCCTACAATGAGCAGTTCTTC	CASSLMGGSSYNEQFF
TRBV2	TRBJ1-1	-	few	TGTGCCAGCAGTGAAGTTTCGGGCAGGGGAAGGACTGAAGCTTTCTTT	CASSEVSGRGRTEAFF